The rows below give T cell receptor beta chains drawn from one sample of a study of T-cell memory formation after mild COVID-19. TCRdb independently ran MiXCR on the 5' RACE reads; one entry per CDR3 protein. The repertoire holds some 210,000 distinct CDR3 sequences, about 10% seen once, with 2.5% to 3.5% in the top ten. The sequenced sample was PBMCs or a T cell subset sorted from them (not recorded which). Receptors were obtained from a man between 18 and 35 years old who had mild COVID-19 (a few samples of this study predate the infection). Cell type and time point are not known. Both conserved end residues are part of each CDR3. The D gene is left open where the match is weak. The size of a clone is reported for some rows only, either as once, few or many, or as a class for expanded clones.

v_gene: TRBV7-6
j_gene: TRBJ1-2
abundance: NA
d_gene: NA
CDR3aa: CASSYTGYGYTF
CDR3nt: TGTGCCAGCAGCTATACGGGGTACGGCTACACCTTC

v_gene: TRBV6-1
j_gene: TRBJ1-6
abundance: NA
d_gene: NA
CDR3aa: CGRESSYNSPLHF
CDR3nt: TGCGGAAGGGAGAGCTCCTATAATTCACCCCTCCACTTT

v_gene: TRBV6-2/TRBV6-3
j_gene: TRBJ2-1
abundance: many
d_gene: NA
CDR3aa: CASSRTANEQFF
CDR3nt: TGTGCCAGCAGTCGGACAGCTAATGAGCAGTTCTTC

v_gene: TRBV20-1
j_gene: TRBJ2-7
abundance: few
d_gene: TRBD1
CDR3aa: CSARDSRGPNEQYF
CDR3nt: TGCAGTGCTAGAGATTCCAGGGGGCCAAACGAGCAGTACTTC

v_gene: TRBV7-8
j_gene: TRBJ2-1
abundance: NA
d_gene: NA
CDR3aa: CASSLGREDEQFF
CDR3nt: TGTGCCAGCAGCTTAGGCAGGGAGGATGAGCAGTTCTTC

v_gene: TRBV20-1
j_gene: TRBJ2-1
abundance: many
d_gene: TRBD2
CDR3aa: CSAPGGVEQFF
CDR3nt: TGCAGTGCCCCTGGGGGGGTTGAGCAGTTCTTC

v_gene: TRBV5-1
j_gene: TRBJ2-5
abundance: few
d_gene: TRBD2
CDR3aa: CASSLAPGGPETQYF
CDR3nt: TGCGCCAGCAGCTTGGCACCGGGGGGGCCAGAGACCCAGTACTTC

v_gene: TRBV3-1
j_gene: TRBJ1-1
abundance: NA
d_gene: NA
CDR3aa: CASSPWTASNTEAFF
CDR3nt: TGTGCCAGCAGCCCCTGGACAGCCTCTAACACTGAAGCTTTCTTT

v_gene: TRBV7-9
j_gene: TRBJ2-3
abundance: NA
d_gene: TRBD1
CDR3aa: CASSSSRDRANTDTQYF
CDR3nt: TGTGCCAGCAGCTCAAGCCGGGACAGGGCGAACACAGATACGCAGTATTTT

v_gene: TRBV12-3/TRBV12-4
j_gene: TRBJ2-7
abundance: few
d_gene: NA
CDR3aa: CASTSGAGYEQYF
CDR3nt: TGTGCCAGCACTTCGGGGGCCGGGTACGAGCAGTACTTC

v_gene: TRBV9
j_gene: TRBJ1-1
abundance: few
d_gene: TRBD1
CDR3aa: CASSAPFGQGINTEAFF
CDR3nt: TGTGCCAGCAGCGCCCCGTTTGGACAGGGGATTAACACTGAAGCTTTCTTT

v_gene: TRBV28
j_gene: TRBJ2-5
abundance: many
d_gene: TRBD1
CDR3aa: CASSVSGQVIYF
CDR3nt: TGTGCCAGCAGTGTCTCTGGACAGGTCATTTACTTC

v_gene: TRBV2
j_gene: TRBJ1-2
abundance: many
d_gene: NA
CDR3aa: CASSENGYGYTF
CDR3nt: TGTGCCAGCAGTGAGAATGGTTATGGCTACACCTTC

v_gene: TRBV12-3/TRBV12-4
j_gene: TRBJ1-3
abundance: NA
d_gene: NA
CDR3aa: CASSPTRNTIYF
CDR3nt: TGTGCCAGCAGTCCCACGAGAAACACCATATATTTT

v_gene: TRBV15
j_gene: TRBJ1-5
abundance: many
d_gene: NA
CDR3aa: CATSRDNQPQHF
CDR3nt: TGTGCCACCAGCAGAGATAATCAGCCCCAGCATTTT

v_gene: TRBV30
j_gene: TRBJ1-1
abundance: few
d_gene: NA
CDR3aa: CAWSLGGTEAFF
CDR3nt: TGTGCCTGGAGTCTGGGTGGGACTGAAGCTTTCTTT

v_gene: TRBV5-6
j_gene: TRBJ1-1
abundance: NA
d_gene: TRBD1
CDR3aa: CASSLGATGVAFF
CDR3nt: TGTGCCAGCAGCTTGGGCGCGACAGGGGTGGCTTTCTTT

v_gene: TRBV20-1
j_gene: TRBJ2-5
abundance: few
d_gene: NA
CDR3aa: CSAPEGRTGETQYF
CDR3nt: TGCAGTGCTCCCGAGGGCCGAACGGGGGAGACCCAGTACTTC

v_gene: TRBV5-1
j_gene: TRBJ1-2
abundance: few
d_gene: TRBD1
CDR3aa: CASSLTGTDYYGYTF
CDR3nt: TGCGCCAGCAGCCTGACCGGGACAGACTACTATGGCTACACCTTC

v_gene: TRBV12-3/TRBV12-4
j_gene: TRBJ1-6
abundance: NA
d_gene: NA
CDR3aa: CASSGAQGGHSPLHF
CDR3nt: TGTGCCAGCAGTGGGGCACAGGGAGGTCATTCACCCCTCCACTTT

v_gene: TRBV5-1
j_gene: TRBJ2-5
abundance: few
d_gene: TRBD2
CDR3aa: CASSPGRTSGALYQETQYF
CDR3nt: TGCGCCAGCAGCCCGGGTCGGACTAGCGGGGCGTTGTACCAAGAGACCCAGTACTTC

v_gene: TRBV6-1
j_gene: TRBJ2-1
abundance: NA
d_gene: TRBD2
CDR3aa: CASRHGLAGLREQFF
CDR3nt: TGTGCCAGCCGTCACGGACTAGCGGGGCTTAGGGAGCAGTTCTTC

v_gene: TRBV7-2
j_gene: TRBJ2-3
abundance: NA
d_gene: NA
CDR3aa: CASSRGTASFSTDTQYF
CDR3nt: TGTGCCAGCAGCCGCGGAACAGCCTCTTTTAGCACAGATACGCAGTATTTT

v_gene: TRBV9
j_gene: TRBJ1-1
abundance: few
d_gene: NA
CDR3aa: CASSAAGANTEAFF
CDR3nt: TGTGCCAGCAGCGCCGCAGGGGCGAACACTGAAGCTTTCTTT

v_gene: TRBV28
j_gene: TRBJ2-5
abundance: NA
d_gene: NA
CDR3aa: CASREGASETQYF
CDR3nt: TGTGCCAGCAGGGAGGGGGCCTCAGAGACCCAGTACTTC

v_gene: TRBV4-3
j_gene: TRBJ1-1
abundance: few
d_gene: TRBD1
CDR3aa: CASSYRQGDTEAFF
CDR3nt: TGCGCCAGCAGCTACCGACAGGGGGACACTGAAGCTTTCTTT

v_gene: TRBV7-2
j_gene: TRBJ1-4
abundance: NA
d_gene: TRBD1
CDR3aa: CASSFGQAGSTNEKLFF
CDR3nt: TGTGCCAGCAGCTTTGGACAGGCGGGTTCGACTAATGAAAAACTGTTTTTT

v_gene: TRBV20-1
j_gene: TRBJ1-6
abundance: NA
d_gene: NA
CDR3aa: CSARTHSNSPLHF
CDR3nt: TGCAGTGCTAGGACACACTCGAATTCACCCCTCCACTTT

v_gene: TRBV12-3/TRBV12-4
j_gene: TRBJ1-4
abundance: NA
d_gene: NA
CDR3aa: CASRRRGNEKLFF
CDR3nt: TGTGCCAGCAGACGGAGGGGTAATGAAAAACTGTTTTTT

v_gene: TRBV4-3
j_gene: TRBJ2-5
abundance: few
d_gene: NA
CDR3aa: CASSQDYVSYQETQYF
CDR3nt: TGCGCCAGCAGCCAAGATTATGTTTCGTACCAAGAGACCCAGTACTTC

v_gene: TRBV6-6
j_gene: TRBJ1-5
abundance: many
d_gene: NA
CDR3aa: CASSLQGGSNQPQHF
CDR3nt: TGTGCCAGCAGCCTACAGGGTGGGAGCAATCAGCCCCAGCATTTT

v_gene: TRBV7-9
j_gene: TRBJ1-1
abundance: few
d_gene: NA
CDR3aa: CASSPERGSLPAFF
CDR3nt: TGTGCCAGCAGCCCAGAACGAGGAAGCCTCCCAGCTTTCTTT

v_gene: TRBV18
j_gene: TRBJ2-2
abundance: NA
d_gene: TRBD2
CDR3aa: CASSPGVAGANTGELFF
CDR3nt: TGTGCCAGCTCACCAGGAGTTGCGGGAGCGAACACCGGGGAGCTGTTTTTT

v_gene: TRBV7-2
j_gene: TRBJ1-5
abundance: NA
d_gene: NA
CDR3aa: CASSTDRNQPQHF
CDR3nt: TGTGCCAGCAGTACCGACAGGAATCAGCCCCAGCATTTT

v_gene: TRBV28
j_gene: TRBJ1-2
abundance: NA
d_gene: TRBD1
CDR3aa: CASSSGTGGYGYTF
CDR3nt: TGTGCCAGCAGTTCCGGGACAGGGGGCTATGGCTACACCTTC

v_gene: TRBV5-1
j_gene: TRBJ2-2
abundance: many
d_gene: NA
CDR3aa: CASCIQGPGELFF
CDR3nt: TGCGCCAGCTGCATACAGGGCCCCGGGGAGCTGTTTTTT

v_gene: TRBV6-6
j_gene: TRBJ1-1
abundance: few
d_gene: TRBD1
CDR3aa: CASSHRGTEAFF
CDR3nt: TGTGCCAGCAGTCACAGGGGGACTGAAGCTTTCTTT

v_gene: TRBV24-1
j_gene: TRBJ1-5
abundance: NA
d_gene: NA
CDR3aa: CATHTHGGKGNQPQHF
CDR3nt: TGTGCCACCCATACCCACGGGGGCAAGGGCAATCAGCCCCAGCATTTT

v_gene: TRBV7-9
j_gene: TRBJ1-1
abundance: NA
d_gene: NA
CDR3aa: CASSLVGNFEAFF
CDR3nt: TGTGCCAGCAGCTTAGTTGGAAACTTTGAAGCTTTCTTT

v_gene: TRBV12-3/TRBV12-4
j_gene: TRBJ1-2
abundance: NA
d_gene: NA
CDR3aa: CASRFSRTSSGYTF
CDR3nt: TGTGCCAGCAGGTTTAGTCGGACGTCAAGTGGCTACACCTTC

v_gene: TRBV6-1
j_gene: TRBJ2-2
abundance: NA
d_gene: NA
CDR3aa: CASSEFTSIAGELFF
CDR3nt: TGTGCCAGCAGTGAATTTACTAGCATTGCCGGGGAGCTGTTTTTT

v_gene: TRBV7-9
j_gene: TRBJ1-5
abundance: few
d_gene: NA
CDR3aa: CASSSLDNQPQHF
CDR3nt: TGTGCCAGCAGCTCTCTAGACAATCAGCCCCAGCATTTT

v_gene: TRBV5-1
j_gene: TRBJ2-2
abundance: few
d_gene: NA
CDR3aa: CASSQARPNTGELFF
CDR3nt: TGCGCCAGCAGCCAGGCCAGACCGAACACCGGGGAGCTGTTTTTT

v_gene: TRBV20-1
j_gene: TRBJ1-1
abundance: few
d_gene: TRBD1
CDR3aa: CSARVYPGTGKTEAFF
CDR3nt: TGCAGTGCTAGAGTCTACCCCGGGACAGGGAAGACTGAAGCTTTCTTT

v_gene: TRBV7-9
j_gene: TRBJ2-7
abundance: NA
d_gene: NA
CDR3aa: CASSPRRGASDEQYF
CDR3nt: TGTGCCAGCAGCCCACGTAGGGGGGCGAGCGACGAGCAGTACTTC

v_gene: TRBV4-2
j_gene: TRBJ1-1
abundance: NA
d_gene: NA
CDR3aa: CASSQPQGSEAFF
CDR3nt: TGTGCCAGCAGCCAGCCGCAGGGTTCTGAAGCTTTCTTT

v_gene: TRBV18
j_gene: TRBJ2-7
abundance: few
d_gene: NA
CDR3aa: CASSPPGHYEQYF
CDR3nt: TGTGCCAGCTCACCACCGGGGCACTACGAGCAGTACTTC

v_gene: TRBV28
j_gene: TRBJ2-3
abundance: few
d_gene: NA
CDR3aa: CASSISTDTQYF
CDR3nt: TGTGCCAGCAGTATTAGCACAGATACGCAGTATTTT

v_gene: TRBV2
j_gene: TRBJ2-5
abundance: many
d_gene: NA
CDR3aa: CASKGKWLETQYF
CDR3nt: TGTGCCAGCAAGGGGAAATGGCTAGAGACCCAGTACTTC

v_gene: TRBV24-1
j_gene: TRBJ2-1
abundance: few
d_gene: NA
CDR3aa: CATSEASAPYNEQFF
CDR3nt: TGTGCCACCAGTGAGGCTAGCGCACCCTACAATGAGCAGTTCTTC

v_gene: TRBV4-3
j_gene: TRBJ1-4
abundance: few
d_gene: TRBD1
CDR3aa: CASSQDLPGTGLLEKLFF
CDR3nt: TGCGCCAGCAGCCAAGATTTGCCCGGGACAGGGCTTTTAGAAAAACTGTTTTTT

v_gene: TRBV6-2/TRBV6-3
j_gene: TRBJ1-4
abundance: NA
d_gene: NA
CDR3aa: CASTRDGYEKLFF
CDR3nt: TGTGCCAGCACCCGGGACGGGTATGAAAAACTGTTTTTT

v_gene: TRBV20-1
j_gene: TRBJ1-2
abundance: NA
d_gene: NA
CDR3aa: CSARDLQPTNYGYTF
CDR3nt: TGCAGTGCTAGAGACCTACAGCCTACGAACTATGGCTACACCTTC

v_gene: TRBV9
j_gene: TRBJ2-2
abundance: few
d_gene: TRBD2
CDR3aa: CASSVDFASGNTGELFF
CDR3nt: TGTGCCAGCAGCGTAGATTTCGCTAGCGGTAACACCGGGGAGCTGTTTTTT